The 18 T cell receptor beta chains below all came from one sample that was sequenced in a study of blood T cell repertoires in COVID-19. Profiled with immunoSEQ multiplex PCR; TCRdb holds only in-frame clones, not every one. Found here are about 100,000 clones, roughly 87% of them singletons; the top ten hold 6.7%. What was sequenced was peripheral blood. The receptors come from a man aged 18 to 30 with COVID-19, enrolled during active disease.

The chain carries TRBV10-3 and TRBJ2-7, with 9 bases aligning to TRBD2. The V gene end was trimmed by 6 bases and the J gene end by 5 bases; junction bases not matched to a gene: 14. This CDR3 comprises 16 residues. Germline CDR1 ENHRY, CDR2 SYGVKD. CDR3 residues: CAISSSGTSYIHEQYF. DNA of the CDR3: TGTGCCATCAGCTCTTCCGGGACTAGCTACATCCACGAGCAGTACTTC.

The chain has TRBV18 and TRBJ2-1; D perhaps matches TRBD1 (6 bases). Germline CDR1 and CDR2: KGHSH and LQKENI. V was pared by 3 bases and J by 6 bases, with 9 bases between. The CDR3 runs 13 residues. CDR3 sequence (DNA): TGTGCCAGCTCACCCCGACAGGTCAATGAGCAGTTCTTC. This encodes CASSPRQVNEQFF.

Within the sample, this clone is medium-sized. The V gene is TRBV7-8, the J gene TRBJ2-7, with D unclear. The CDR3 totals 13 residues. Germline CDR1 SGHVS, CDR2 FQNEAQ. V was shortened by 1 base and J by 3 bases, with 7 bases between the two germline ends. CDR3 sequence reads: CASSLGTNYEQYF. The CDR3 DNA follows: TGTGCCAGCAGCTTAGGCACTAACTACGAGCAGTACTTC.

The DNA for the CDR3 is TGTGCCAGCAGTTTGACAGGGGACACTGAAGCTTTCTTT. It yields the protein CASSLTGDTEAFF. The chain employs TRBV7-3 and TRBJ1-1; 8 nucleotides line up with TRBD1. This CDR3 is built from 13 residues. Germline CDR1 reads SGHTA; CDR2 reads FQGTGA. Unmatched junction bases numbered 3, after V lost 6 bases and J lost 3 bases.

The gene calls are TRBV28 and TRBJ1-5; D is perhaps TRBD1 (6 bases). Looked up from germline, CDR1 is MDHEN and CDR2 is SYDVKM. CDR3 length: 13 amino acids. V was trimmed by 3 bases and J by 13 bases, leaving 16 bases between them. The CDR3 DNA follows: TGTGCCAGCAGTTTTCGGTCAGAAAGGGGGCAGCATTTT. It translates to CASSFRSERGQHF.

The CDR3 DNA sequence: TGTGCCAGCAGTTCAACAGATACGCAGTATTTT. Its protein product is CASSSTDTQYF. V usage is TRBV11-2 and J usage is TRBJ2-3; no definite D call. Germline values: CDR1 SGHAT, CDR2 FQNNGV. V lost 6 bases, J lost 3 bases, and 4 bases lay in between. This CDR3 is built from 11 residues. Together with reference TRBV11-2 and TRBJ2-3, the CDR3 gives the full variable domain: EAGVAQSPRYKIIEKRQSVAFWCNPISGHATLYWYQQILGQGPKLLIQFQNNGVVDDSQLPKDRFSAERLKGVDSTLKIQPAKLEDSAVYLCASSSTDTQYFGPGTRLTVL.

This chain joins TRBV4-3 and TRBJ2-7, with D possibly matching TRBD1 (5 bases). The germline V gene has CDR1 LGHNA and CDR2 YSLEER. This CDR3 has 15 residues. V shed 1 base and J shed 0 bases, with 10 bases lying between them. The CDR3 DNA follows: TGCGCCAGCAGCCAAGGAGACAGCTTCTCCTACGAGCAGTACTTC. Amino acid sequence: CASSQGDSFSYEQYF.

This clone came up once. The CDR3 coding sequence is TGCGCCAGCAGCGCCGGGACAGGGGGCCCTAACAACTACGAGCAGTACTTC. It specifies CASSAGTGGPNNYEQYF. V usage is TRBV5-1 and J usage is TRBJ2-7, with TRBD1 matching over 12 bases. The germline gives CDR1 SGHRS, CDR2 YFSETQ. The CDR3 is 17 amino acids. J was trimmed by 3 bases and V by 4 bases; bases with no gene match: 11.

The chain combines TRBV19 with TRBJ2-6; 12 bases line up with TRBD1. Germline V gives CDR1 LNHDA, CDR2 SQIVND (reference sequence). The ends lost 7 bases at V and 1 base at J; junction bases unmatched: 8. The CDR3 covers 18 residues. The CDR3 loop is CASMTRDRGLSGANVLTF. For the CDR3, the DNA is TGTGCCAGTATGACCCGGGACAGGGGGCTTTCTGGGGCCAACGTCCTGACTTTC.

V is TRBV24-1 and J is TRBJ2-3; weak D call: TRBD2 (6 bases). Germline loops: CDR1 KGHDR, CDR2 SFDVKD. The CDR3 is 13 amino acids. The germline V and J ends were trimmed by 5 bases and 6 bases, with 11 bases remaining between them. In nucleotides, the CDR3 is TGTGCCACCAGTGCGGGGGTCACGGATACGCAGTATTTT. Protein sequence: CATSAGVTDTQYF.

CDR3 DNA: TGCGCCAGCAGCCACCCTAGCGGGGGCACAGATACGCAGTATTTT. Its protein is CASSHPSGGTDTQYF. The gene calls are TRBV4-1 and TRBJ2-3, with 9 nucleotides matching TRBD2. The CDR3 totals 15 residues. J was trimmed by 1 base and V by 3 bases; bases with no gene match: 2. The germline V gene encodes CDR1 MGHRA and CDR2 YSYEKL.

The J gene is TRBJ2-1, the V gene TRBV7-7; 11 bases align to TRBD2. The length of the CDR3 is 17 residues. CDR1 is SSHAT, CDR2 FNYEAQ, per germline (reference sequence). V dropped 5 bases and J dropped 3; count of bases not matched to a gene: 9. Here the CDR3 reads CASSINSGRAVYNEQFF. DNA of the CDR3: TGTGCCAGCAGCATAAATAGCGGGAGGGCCGTCTACAATGAGCAGTTCTTC.

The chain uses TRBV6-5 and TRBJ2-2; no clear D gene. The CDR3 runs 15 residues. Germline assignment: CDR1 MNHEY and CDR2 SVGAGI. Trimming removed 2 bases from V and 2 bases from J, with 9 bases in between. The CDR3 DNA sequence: TGTGCCAGCAGTTACGTAGTTCTTAACACCGGGGAGCTGTTTTTT. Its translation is CASSYVVLNTGELFF.

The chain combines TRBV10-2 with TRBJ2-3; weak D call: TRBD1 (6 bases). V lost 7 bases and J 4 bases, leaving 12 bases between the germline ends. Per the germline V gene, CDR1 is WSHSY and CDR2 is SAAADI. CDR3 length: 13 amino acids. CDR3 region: CASIAGGADTQYF. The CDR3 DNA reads TGCGCCAGCATTGCTGGGGGCGCAGATACGCAGTATTTT.

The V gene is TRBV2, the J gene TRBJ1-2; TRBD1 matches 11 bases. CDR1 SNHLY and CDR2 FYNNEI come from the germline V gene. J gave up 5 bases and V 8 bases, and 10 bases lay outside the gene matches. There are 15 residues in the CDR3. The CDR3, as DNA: TGTGCCAGCCCAGGAGGGACAGGGGGTAGATATGGCTACACCTTC. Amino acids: CASPGGTGGRYGYTF.

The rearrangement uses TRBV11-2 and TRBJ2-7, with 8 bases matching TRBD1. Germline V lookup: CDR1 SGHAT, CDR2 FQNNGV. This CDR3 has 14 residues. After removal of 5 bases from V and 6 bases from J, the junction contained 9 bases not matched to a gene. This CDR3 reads CASSQRQGLVEQYF. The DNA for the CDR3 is TGTGCCAGCAGCCAACGACAGGGGCTGGTCGAGCAGTACTTC.

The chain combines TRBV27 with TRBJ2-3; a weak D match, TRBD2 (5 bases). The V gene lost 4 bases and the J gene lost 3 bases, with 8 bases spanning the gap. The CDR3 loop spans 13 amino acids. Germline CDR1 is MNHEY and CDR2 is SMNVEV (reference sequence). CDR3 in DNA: TGTGCCAGCAGTTGGACTCTAACAGATACGCAGTATTTT. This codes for CASSWTLTDTQYF.

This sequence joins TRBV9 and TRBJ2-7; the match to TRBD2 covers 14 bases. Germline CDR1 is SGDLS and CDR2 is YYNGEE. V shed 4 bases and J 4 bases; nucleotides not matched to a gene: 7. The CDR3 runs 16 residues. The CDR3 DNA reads TGTGCCAGCAGCTCAGGGACTAGCGGGAGCATTTACGAGCAGTACTTC. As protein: CASSSGTSGSIYEQYF.